One and the same sample provided the 9 T cell receptor beta chains below, sequenced in a study of OX40 agonist ivuxolimab in advanced cancers. Assay: immunoSEQ multiplex PCR; the TCRdb copy retains only in-frame clones and omits some. The data contain about 52,000 clones, approximately 88% of them singletons. Sequencing used CD4+ or CD8+ T cells sorted from blood, obtained in a trial of the OX40 agonist ivuxolimab. The receptors come from an adult with an advanced solid tumor such as melanoma, head and neck, liver or kidney cancer.

The CDR3 region is CASSPKAGKGRRNTEAFF. CDR3 sequence (DNA): TGTGCCAGCAGCCCAAAGGCAGGGAAGGGTAGGCGGAACACTGAAGCTTTCTTT. This sequence joins TRBV7-2 and TRBJ1-1; D may be TRBD1 (5 bases). The germline gives CDR1 SGHTA, CDR2 FQGNSA. The CDR3 covers 18 residues. The V end was cut by 5 bases, the J end by 1 base, with 23 bases between.

The table lists this clone with a few counts. Other nucleotide sequences from this sample produce the same CDR3. V and J are TRBV27 and TRBJ1-1, with D possibly being TRBD1 (6 bases). This CDR3 is built from 13 residues. The V gene's germline CDR1 is MNHEY and CDR2 SMNVEV (reference sequence). Trimming shortened V by 2 bases and J by 5 bases, and 9 bases separated the two germline ends. CDR3 in DNA: TGTGCCAGCAGTTTAACAGGGAGGACTGAAGCTTTCTTT. This encodes CASSLTGRTEAFF.

This chain connects TRBV5-1 to TRBJ2-3; D not resolved. CDR3 length: 15 residues. V gave up 4 bases and J gave up 2 bases, with 14 bases separating them. Germline CDR1 and CDR2: SGHRS and YFSETQ. The CDR3 loop reads CASSLMSAVTDTQYF. In DNA, the CDR3 is TGCGCCAGCAGCCTCATGTCGGCAGTCACAGATACGCAGTATTTT. The entire variable domain, with the rest obtained from reference TRBV5-1 and TRBJ2-3, is as follows: KAGVTQTPRYLIKTRGQQVTLSCSPISGHRSVSWYQQTPGQGLQFLFEYFSETQRNKGNFPGRFSGRQFSNSRSEMNVSTLELGDSALYLCASSLMSAVTDTQYFGPGTRLTVL.

This clone has only a few counts. The genes are TRBV5-4 and TRBJ2-5, with D unclear. The germline gives CDR1 SGHNT, CDR2 YYREEE (reference sequence). V was clipped by 3 bases and J by 3 bases, with 12 bases between them. This CDR3 comprises 14 residues. For the CDR3, the DNA is TGTGCCAGCAGCTGGGCGACGGTTGAAGAGACCCAGTACTTC. This encodes CASSWATVEETQYF.

V usage is TRBV28 and J usage is TRBJ2-5; 12 bases match TRBD2. J lost 2 bases, V lost 3 bases, and 7 bases had no gene match. This CDR3 has 17 amino acids. Per germline, CDR1 MDHEN and CDR2 SYDVKM. The CDR3 sequence is CASSFRGTSGSQETQYF. The CDR3 DNA sequence: TGTGCCAGCAGTTTCCGGGGGACTAGCGGGTCGCAAGAGACCCAGTACTTC.

This chain joins TRBV15 and TRBJ1-5; D gene uncertain. There are 13 residues in the CDR3. The ends were cut back, 1 base at V and 7 bases at J, with 8 bases in the middle. The germline V gene encodes CDR1 LNHNV and CDR2 YYDKDF (reference sequence). The CDR3 protein is CATSRAFEQPQHF. In DNA, the CDR3 is TGTGCCACCAGCAGAGCCTTCGAACAGCCCCAGCATTTT.

This clone came up a few times. The genes are TRBV19 and TRBJ2-1; a possible D gene is TRBD1 (6 bases). Trimming cost V 8 bases and J 5 bases, with 10 bases left between them. The CDR3 extends over 12 amino acids. Germline V gene data show CDR1 as LNHDA and CDR2 as SQIVND (reference sequence). CDR3 DNA sequence: TGTGCCAGTTCGGACAGAGACAATGAGCAGTTCTTC. It specifies CASSDRDNEQFF.

The chain has TRBV6-1 and TRBJ1-2; 7 bases align to TRBD1. CDR1 MNHNS and CDR2 SASEGT come from the germline V gene. The V gene end was trimmed by 1 base and the J gene end by 5 bases; junction bases not matched to a gene: 4. This CDR3 spans 14 amino acids. Here the CDR3 DNA reads TGTGCCAGCAGTGAAGAGGCAGGGGGATATGGCTACACCTTC. Its translation: CASSEEAGGYGYTF.

This clone was recorded a few times. The CDR3 loop is CASDRQPYSNQPQHF. The CDR3, as DNA: TGTGCCAGCGATAGGCAGCCTTATAGCAATCAGCCCCAGCATTTT. The chain employs TRBV6-7 and TRBJ1-5; D is undetermined. TRBV6-7 is an ORF for which the function is uncertain. Trimming stripped 8 bases from V and 0 bases from J, with 14 bases between. The CDR3 contains 15 residues.